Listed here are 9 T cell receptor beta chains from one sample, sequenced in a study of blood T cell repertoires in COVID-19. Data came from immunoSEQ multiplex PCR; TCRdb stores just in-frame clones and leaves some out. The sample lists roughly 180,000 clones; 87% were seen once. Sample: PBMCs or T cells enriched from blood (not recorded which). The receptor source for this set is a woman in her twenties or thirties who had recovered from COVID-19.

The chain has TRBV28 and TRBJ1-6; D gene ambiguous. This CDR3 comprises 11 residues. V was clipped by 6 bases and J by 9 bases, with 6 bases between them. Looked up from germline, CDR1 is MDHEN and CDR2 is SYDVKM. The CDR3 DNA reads TGTGCCAGCAGAGGAGGTTCACCCCTCCACTTT. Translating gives CASRGGSPLHF.

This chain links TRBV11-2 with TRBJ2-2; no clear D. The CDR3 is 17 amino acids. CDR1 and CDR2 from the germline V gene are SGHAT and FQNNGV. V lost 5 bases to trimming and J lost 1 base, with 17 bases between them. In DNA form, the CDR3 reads TGTGCCAGCAGCGACCCTAGAGGTTTAATGAACACCGGGGAGCTGTTTTTT. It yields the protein CASSDPRGLMNTGELFF.

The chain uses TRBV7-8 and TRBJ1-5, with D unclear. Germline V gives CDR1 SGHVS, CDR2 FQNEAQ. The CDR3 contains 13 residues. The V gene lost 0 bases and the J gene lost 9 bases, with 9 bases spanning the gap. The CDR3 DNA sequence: TGTGCCAGCAGCTTAGCGCGTACGTCGCCCCAGCATTTT. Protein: CASSLARTSPQHF.

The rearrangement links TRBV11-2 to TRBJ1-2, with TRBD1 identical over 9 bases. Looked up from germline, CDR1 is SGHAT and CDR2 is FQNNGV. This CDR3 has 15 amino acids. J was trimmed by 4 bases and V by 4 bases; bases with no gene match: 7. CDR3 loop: CASSSPDRGAYGYTF. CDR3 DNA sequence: TGTGCCAGCAGCTCCCCCGACAGGGGGGCCTATGGCTACACCTTC.

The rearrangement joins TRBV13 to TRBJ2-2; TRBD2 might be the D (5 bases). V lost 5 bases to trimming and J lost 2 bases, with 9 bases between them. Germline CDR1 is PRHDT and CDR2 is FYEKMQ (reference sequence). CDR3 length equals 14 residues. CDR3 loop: CASSLRDNTGELFF. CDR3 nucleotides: TGTGCCAGCAGCCTCCGGGATAACACCGGGGAGCTGTTTTTT.

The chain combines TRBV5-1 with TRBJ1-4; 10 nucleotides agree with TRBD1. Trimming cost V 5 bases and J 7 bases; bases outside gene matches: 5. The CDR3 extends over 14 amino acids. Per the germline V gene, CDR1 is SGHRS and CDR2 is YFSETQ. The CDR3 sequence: CASRSGTGVEKLFF. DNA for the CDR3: TGCGCCAGCAGATCCGGGACAGGGGTTGAAAAACTGTTTTTT. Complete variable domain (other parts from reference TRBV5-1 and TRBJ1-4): KAGVTQTPRYLIKTRGQQVTLSCSPISGHRSVSWYQQTPGQGLQFLFEYFSETQRNKGNFPGRFSGRQFSNSRSEMNVSTLELGDSALYLCASRSGTGVEKLFFGSGTQLSVL.

Here the CDR3 DNA reads TGTGCCAGCAGTTTAACCCCGGGACAGGTTTATGGCTACACCTTC. Its translation: CASSLTPGQVYGYTF. The chain employs TRBV27 and TRBJ1-2; 8 nucleotides align to TRBD1. The V and J ends lost 2 bases and 5 bases, in that order; junction bases with no gene match: 7. The V gene's germline CDR1 is MNHEY and CDR2 SMNVEV (reference sequence). The CDR3 contains 15 residues.

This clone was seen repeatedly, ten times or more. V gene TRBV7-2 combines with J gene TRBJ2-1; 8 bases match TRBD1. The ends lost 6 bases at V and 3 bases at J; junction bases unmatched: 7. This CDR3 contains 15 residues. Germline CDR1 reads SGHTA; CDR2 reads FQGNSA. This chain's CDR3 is CASSRPGGFYNEQFF. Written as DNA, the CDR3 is TGTGCCAGCAGTAGGCCAGGGGGCTTCTACAATGAGCAGTTCTTC.

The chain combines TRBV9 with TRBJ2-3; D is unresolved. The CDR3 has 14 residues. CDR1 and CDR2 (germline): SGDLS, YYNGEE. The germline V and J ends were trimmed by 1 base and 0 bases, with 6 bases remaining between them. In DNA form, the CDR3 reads TGTGCCAGCAGCGTAAGCCGGAGCACAGATACGCAGTATTTT. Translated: CASSVSRSTDTQYF.